This T cell receptor (beta chain) was observed in a study of cytomegalovirus exposure and HLA in healthy donors. Overall study context: The approximately 110 validation repertoires used a platform that matched the one used for the approximately 610 first-cohort repertoires, as a later analysis reported.

General observations from the study: Reported results showed that the classifier diagnosed cytomegalovirus status with high specificity and sensitivity. That first-cohort TCR clusters tended to co-occur in the roughly 110 validation repertoires was found in a later analysis. In vitro assays verified that a few CMV-associated chains recognized CMV antigens specifically.

The repertoire was sequenced with immunoSEQ multiplex PCR; TCRdb's copy has only in-frame clones and lacks some. This table has some 240,000 clones, around 78% appearing once. Of note for this clone: What it binds is unknown.

CDR1 is SGHAT and CDR2 is FQNNGV in the germline V gene. Losses at the gene ends were 4 bases for V and 5 bases for J; bases not matched to a gene: 2. The CDR3 length is 14 residues. The chain combines TRBV11-2 with TRBJ2-5; 12 bases align to TRBD2. Sample: PBMCs. This receptor was identified in a woman in her late teens or twenties in good health and CMV-seronegative. CDR3 amino acids: CASSSLAGGETQYF. DNA of the CDR3: TGTGCCAGCAGCTCCCTAGCGGGGGGGGAGACCCAGTACTTC. Complete variable domain (other parts from reference TRBV11-2 and TRBJ2-5): EAGVAQSPRYKIIEKRQSVAFWCNPISGHATLYWYQQILGQGPKLLIQFQNNGVVDDSQLPKDRFSAERLKGVDSTLKIQPAKLEDSAVYLCASSSLAGGETQYFGPGTRLLVL.